These T cell receptor beta chains were read from a single sample in a study of blood T cell repertoires in COVID-19. TCRdb's copy holds only in-frame clones and misses some; the assay was immunoSEQ multiplex PCR. There are over 50,000 clones in the sample; 78% occur only once, and 14% to 15% lies in the top ten. The sample taken for sequencing was peripheral blood. These receptors all come from a human donor with active or convalescent COVID-19. The donor label of this sample is uncertain. CDR3s include the opening cysteine and the closing phenylalanine or tryptophan. D genes are given only for firm matches. A row's size may be missing; if present it is once, few, many or a size class.

j_call clone_size v_call d_call cdr3_aa cdr3_nt
TRBJ2-3 NA TRBV5-4 TRBD2 CASSVSSGRGQDTQYF TGTGCCAGCAGCGTATCTAGCGGGAGGGGCCAAGATACGCAGTATTTT
TRBJ1-3 NA TRBV5-8 NA CASSLASSGNTIYF TGTGCCAGCAGCTTGGCTAGCTCTGGAAACACCATATATTTT
TRBJ2-1 NA TRBV13 TRBD2 CASSLGPEREGHNEQFF TGTGCCAGCAGCTTAGGGCCCGAGCGGGAGGGCCACAATGAGCAGTTCTTC
TRBJ2-7 NA TRBV10-3 TRBD1 CAISGGTGGFGEQYF TGTGCCATCAGTGGGGGGACAGGGGGCTTCGGGGAGCAGTACTTC
TRBJ2-2 NA TRBV9 TRBD1 CASSGEGQGRTGELFF TGTGCCAGCAGCGGGGAAGGACAGGGTCGGACCGGGGAGCTGTTTTTT
TRBJ1-4 few TRBV30 NA CAWSYRENEKLFF TGTGCCTGGAGTTACAGGGAAAATGAAAAACTGTTTTTT
TRBJ1-1 few TRBV30 NA CAWIMNTEAFF TGTGCCTGGATCATGAACACTGAAGCTTTCTTT
TRBJ2-7 many TRBV4-2 TRBD2 CASSPGTSGSFTYEQYF TGTGCCAGCAGCCCGGGGACTAGCGGGAGCTTCACCTACGAGCAGTACTTC
TRBJ1-1 NA TRBV6-1 TRBD1 CASSETGQGGTEAFF TGTGCCAGCAGTGAGACAGGGCAAGGGGGCACTGAAGCTTTCTTT
TRBJ2-2 NA TRBV6-5 NA CASLNGRSTGELFF TGTGCCAGCCTAAACGGGAGAAGCACCGGGGAGCTGTTTTTT
TRBJ1-3 NA TRBV7-9 TRBD1 CASREQGAWGNTIYF TGTGCCAGCAGAGAACAGGGGGCCTGGGGAAACACCATATATTTT
TRBJ2-7 NA TRBV30 NA CAWSGGHSSYEQYF TGTGCCTGGAGTGGGGGCCATAGCTCCTACGAGCAGTACTTC
TRBJ1-5 NA TRBV4-1 NA CASSPSGFLTNQPQHF TGCGCCAGCAGCCCCTCGGGGTTTCTTACTAATCAGCCCCAGCATTTT
TRBJ2-4 few TRBV3-1/TRBV3-2 TRBD1 CASSPRQGGLAKNIQYF TGTGCCAGCAGCCCTCGACAGGGGGGTCTAGCCAAAAACATTCAGTACTTC
TRBJ2-2 NA TRBV14 NA CASSLQVAGELFF TGTGCCAGCAGCTTACAGGTAGCCGGGGAGCTGTTTTTT
TRBJ2-1 few TRBV28 TRBD1 CASSPIGDRGFNEQFF TGTGCCAGCAGTCCGATAGGGGACAGGGGGTTTAATGAGCAGTTCTTC
TRBJ1-1 NA TRBV7-2 TRBD1 CASSQQQGVNTEAFF TGTGCCAGCAGCCAACAACAGGGGGTGAACACTGAAGCTTTCTTT
TRBJ2-1 few TRBV19 TRBD2 CASSKVAGVLSNEQFF TGTGCCAGTAGTAAGGTAGCGGGCGTCCTCAGTAATGAGCAGTTCTTC
TRBJ2-1 NA TRBV19 TRBD2 CASSSSGTRFNNEQFF TGTGCCAGTAGTTCCTCCGGGACTAGGTTTAACAATGAGCAGTTCTTC
TRBJ1-6 NA TRBV4-2 TRBD1 CASSQEKQGNSPLHF TGTGCCAGCAGCCAAGAAAAACAGGGGAATTCACCCCTCCACTTT
TRBJ2-3 NA TRBV9 TRBD2 CASSEGLAGDPDTQYF TGTGCCAGCAGCGAGGGACTAGCGGGAGACCCAGATACGCAGTATTTT
TRBJ2-7 NA TRBV3-1/TRBV3-2 NA CASSQVRGRREQYF TGTGCCAGCAGCCAAGTCCGGGGTAGACGCGAGCAGTACTTC
TRBJ1-5 NA TRBV9 TRBD1 CASSATGQWNQPQHF TGTGCCAGCAGCGCTACGGGACAGTGGAATCAGCCCCAGCATTTT
TRBJ2-3 NA TRBV11-1 TRBD2 CASSSTRGGWADTQYF TGTGCCAGCAGCTCGACACGGGGGGGTTGGGCAGATACGCAGTATTTT
TRBJ2-3 NA TRBV5-1 TRBD2 CASSPRGLAGEETDTQYF TGCGCCAGCAGCCCGCGGGGACTAGCGGGAGAAGAAACAGATACGCAGTATTTT
TRBJ2-2 few TRBV7-2 NA CASSPTVTGELFF TGTGCCAGCAGCCCGACAGTCACCGGGGAGCTGTTTTTT
TRBJ1-2 NA TRBV15 TRBD1 CATSRDGGQGDYGYTF TGTGCCACCAGCAGAGATGGCGGGCAGGGGGACTATGGCTACACCTTC
TRBJ2-2 NA TRBV7-9 NA CASSFPATGTGELFF TGTGCCAGCAGCTTTCCGGCTACAGGGACCGGGGAGCTGTTTTTT
TRBJ2-3 NA TRBV3-1/TRBV3-2 NA CASSPTLARTDTQYF TGTGCCAGCAGCCCGACGCTAGCGCGCACAGATACGCAGTATTTT
TRBJ2-1 NA TRBV6-1 TRBD2 CASSEAGLAGKGEQFF TGTGCCAGCAGTGAAGCTGGACTAGCGGGAAAGGGGGAACAGTTCTTC
TRBJ2-3 NA TRBV3-1/TRBV3-2 NA CASSPGLSTDTQYF TGTGCCAGCAGCCCCGGACTAAGCACAGATACGCAGTATTTT
TRBJ2-4 NA TRBV5-1 NA CASSPQGLIQYF TGCGCCAGCAGCCCCCAGGGGTTGATTCAGTACTTC
TRBJ2-7 NA TRBV12-1 NA CASSGALNPYEQYF TGTGCCAGCAGCGGGGCCTTAAACCCTTACGAGCAGTACTTC
TRBJ2-4 NA TRBV7-2 NA CASSSPVGADIQYF TGTGCCAGCAGCTCCCCCGTGGGGGCGGACATTCAGTACTTC
TRBJ2-3 NA TRBV28 NA CASSPRRERTDTQYF TGTGCCAGCAGTCCTCGGAGGGAGCGGACAGATACGCAGTATTTT
TRBJ1-5 NA TRBV19 TRBD1 CASIGVNLRPGGKSQPQHF TGTGCCAGTATAGGGGTCAACCTCCGTCCAGGGGGAAAAAGTCAGCCCCAGCATTTT
TRBJ1-6 NA TRBV19 TRBD1 CASSAFAGGSSHSPLHF TGTGCCAGTAGTGCGTTCGCAGGGGGCTCGTCTCATTCACCCCTCCACTTT
TRBJ1-3 NA TRBV11-2 NA CASSLDRPAGGNTIYF TGTGCCAGCAGCTTAGATAGACCGGCGGGAGGAAACACCATATATTTT
TRBJ2-5 NA TRBV5-1 NA CASSLDGETQYF TGCGCCAGCAGCTTGGACGGTGAGACCCAGTACTTC
TRBJ1-1 NA TRBV5-1 NA CASSSRTWTVMSTEAFF TGCGCCAGCAGCTCGCGGACCTGGACAGTGATGAGCACTGAAGCTTTCTTT
TRBJ2-2 NA TRBV11-1 NA CASISSGVLAGELFF TGTGCCAGCATTTCCAGCGGAGTGCTCGCCGGGGAGCTGTTTTTT
TRBJ2-7 NA TRBV6-5 NA CASSPRDNTYEQYF TGTGCCAGCAGCCCCCGGGACAACACCTACGAGCAGTACTTC
TRBJ2-1 NA TRBV12-3/TRBV12-4 NA CASSFLGGSEQFF TGTGCCAGCAGTTTCCTTGGGGGGAGCGAGCAGTTCTTC
TRBJ1-4 NA TRBV3-1/TRBV3-2 NA CASSLSGGLSRGREKLFF TGTGCCAGCAGCCTCTCCGGTGGCCTAAGCCGGGGGAGAGAAAAACTGTTTTTT
TRBJ2-7 NA TRBV4-3 NA CASSQGSYTAGEQYF TGCGCCAGCAGCCAAGGGTCTTATACAGCGGGCGAGCAGTACTTC
TRBJ2-2 NA TRBV30 TRBD2 CAWSVLAGTGELFF TGTGCCTGGAGTGTACTAGCGGGAACCGGGGAGCTGTTTTTT
TRBJ2-5 NA TRBV6-6 NA CASSLVPRETQYF TGTGCCAGCAGTTTGGTCCCTAGAGAGACCCAGTACTTC
TRBJ1-3 NA TRBV5-1 NA CASSLVGATRPLSGNTIYF TGCGCCAGCAGCTTGGTTGGGGCTACAAGACCTCTCTCTGGAAACACCATATATTTT
TRBJ2-1 NA TRBV28 NA CASSRVDSYNEQFF TGTGCCAGCAGCCGGGTAGACTCCTACAATGAGCAGTTCTTC
TRBJ1-1 NA TRBV7-3 NA CASSLAPNTEAFF TGTGCCAGCAGCCTCGCGCCAAACACTGAAGCTTTCTTT
TRBJ1-5 NA TRBV5-5 NA CASSSQGRDNQPQHF TGTGCCAGCAGCTCCCAGGGTAGGGACAATCAGCCCCAGCATTTT
TRBJ1-5 NA TRBV12-3/TRBV12-4 NA CASSLRGNQPQHF TGTGCCAGCAGTTTACGAGGCAATCAGCCCCAGCATTTT
TRBJ1-4 NA TRBV7-3 NA CASSLSGGEKLFF TGTGCCAGCAGCTTAAGTGGGGGGGAAAAACTGTTTTTT
TRBJ1-1 few TRBV10-3 NA CAISALPSTEAFF TGTGCCATCAGTGCCCTACCTTCCACTGAAGCTTTCTTT
TRBJ1-3 NA TRBV9 TRBD1 CASSVGGDSSGNTIYF TGTGCCAGCAGCGTAGGAGGGGACAGCTCTGGAAACACCATATATTTT
TRBJ2-2 NA TRBV11-3 TRBD1 CASSFQRQGHANTGELFF TGTGCCAGCAGCTTTCAGAGACAGGGCCACGCGAACACCGGGGAGCTGTTTTTT
TRBJ2-1 NA TRBV4-2 TRBD2 CASSHGTSGTDEQFF TGTGCCAGCAGCCACGGGACTAGCGGGACGGATGAGCAGTTCTTC